This paragraph reports one T cell receptor (beta chain). The antigen remains undetermined. Vbeta (60) and Jbeta (13) primers were used in the PCR. Libraries were prepared by immunoSEQ multiplex PCR; TCRdb keeps only in-frame clonotypes and omits some of them. Counted here are about 150,000 clones, about 80% occurring once; the ten biggest clones make up approximately 1.5%. The data belong to a study of cytomegalovirus exposure and HLA in healthy donors. Among the donors, all were healthy bone marrow donors. Though probably carrying unrecorded immune exposures, donors were nominally healthy at sampling. Regarding the study as a whole: Among immune exposure information, only CMV serostatus was available. The authors excluded some V segments, including TRBV6-2 and TRBV6-3, as indistinguishable.

Trimming stripped 6 bases from V and 6 bases from J, with 14 bases between. The CDR3 is 13 residues long. CDR1 is LNHDA and CDR2 is SQIVND in the germline V gene (reference sequence). This sequence joins TRBV19 and TRBJ1-1; D gene unclear. Sequencing was performed on PBMCs. The TCR comes from a woman aged 25 to 45 in good health and CMV-seropositive. This chain's CDR3 is CASSPGVESEAFF. The CDR3 nucleotides are TGTGCCAGTAGCCCCGGAGTGGAATCTGAAGCTTTCTTT.